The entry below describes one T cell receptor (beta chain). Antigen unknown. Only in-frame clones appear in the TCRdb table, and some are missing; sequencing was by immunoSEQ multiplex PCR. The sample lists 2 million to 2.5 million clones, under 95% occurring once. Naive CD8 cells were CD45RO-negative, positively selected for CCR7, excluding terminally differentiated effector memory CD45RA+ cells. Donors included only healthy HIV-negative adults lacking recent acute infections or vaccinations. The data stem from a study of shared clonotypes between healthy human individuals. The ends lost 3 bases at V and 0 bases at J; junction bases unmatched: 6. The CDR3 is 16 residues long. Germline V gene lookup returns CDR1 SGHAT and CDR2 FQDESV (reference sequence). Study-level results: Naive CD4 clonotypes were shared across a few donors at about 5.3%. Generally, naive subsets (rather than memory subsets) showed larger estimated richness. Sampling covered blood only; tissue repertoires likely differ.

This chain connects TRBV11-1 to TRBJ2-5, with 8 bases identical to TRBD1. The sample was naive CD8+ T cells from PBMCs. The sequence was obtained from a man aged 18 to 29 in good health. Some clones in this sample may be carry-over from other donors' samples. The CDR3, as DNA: TGTGCCAGCAGCTTGAGGGGGGACAGGTACCAAGAGACCCAGTACTTC. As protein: CASSLRGDRYQETQYF.